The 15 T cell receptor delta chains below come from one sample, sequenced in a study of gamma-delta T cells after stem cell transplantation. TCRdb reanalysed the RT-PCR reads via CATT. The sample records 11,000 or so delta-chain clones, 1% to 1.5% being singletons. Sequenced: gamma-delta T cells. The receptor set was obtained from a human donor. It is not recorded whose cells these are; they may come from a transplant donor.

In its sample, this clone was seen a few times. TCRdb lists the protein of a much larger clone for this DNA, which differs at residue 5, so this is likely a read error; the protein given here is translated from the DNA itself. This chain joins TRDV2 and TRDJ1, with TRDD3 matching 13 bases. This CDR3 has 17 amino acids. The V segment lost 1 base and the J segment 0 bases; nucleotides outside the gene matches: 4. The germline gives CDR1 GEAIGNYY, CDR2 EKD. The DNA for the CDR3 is TGTGCCTGTGACACACTGGGGGATACGAGGGACACCGATAAACTCATCTTT. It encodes CACDTLGDTRDTDKLIF.

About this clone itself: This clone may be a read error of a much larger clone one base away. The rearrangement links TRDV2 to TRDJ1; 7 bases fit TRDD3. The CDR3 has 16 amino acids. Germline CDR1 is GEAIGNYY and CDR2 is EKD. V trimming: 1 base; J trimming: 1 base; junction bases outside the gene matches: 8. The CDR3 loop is CACDTLGGPRTDKLIF. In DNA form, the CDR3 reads TGTGCCTGTGACACACTTGGGGGACCTCGCACCGATAAACTCATCTTT.

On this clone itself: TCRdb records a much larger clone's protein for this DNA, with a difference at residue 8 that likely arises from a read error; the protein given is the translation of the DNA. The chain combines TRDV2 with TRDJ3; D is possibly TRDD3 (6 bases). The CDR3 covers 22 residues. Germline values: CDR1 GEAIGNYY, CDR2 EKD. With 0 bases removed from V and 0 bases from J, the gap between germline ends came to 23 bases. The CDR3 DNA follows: TGTGCCTGTGACACCGTACTGGAGGATACCTCGAATAGCTCCTGGGACACCCGACAGATGTTTTTC. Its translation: CACDTVLEDTSNSSWDTRQMFF.

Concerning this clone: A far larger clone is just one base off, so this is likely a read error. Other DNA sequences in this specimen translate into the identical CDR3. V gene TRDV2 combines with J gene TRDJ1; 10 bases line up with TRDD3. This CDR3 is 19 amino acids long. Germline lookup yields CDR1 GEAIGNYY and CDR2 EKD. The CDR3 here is CACDTALYATGGSLPKLIF. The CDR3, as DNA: TGTGCCTGCGACACCGCACTCTACGCGACTGGGGGATCCCTGCCTAAACTCATCTTT.

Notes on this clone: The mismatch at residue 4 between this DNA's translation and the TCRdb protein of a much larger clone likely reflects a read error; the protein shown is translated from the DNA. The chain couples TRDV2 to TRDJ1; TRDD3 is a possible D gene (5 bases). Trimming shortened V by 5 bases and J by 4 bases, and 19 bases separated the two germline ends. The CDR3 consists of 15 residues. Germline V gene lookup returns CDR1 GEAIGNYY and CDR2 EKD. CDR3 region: CACGTLAGKGDKLIF. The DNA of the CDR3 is TGTGCCTGTGGCACATTGGCTGGGAAAGGCGATAAACTCATCTTT.

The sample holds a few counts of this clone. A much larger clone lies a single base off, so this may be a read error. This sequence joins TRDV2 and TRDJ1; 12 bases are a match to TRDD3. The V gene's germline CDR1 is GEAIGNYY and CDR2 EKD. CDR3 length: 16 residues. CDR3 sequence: CACDPLGDTKTDKLTF. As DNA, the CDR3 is TGTGCCTGTGACCCACTGGGGGATACTAAGACCGATAAACTCACCTTT.

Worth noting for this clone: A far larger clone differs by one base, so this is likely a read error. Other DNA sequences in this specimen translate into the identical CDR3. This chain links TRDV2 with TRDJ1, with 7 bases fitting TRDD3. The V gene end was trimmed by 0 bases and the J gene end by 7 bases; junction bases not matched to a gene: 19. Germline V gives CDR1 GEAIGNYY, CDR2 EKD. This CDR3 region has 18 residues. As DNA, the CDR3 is TGTGCCTGTGACACCGTTTTCTCCGACCCTGGGGATAAAAGTAAACTCATCTTT. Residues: CACDTVFSDPGDKSKLIF.

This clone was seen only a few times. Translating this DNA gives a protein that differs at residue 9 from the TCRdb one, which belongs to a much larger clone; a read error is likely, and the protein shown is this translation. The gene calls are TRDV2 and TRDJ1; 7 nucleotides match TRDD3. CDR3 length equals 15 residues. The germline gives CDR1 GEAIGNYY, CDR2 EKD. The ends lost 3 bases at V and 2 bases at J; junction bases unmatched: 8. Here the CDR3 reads CACDLTGAGTDKLIF. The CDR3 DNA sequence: TGTGCCTGTGACCTTACTGGGGCGGGAACCGATAAACTCATCTTT.

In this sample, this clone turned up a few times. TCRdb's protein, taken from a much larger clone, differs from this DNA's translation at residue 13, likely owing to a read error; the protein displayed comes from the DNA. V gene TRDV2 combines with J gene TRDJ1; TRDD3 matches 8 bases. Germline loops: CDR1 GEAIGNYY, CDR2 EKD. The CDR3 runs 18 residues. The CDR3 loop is CACDTVWGNPKNADKLIF. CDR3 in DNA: TGTGCCTGTGACACGGTCTGGGGGAATCCGAAGAACGCCGATAAACTCATCTTC.

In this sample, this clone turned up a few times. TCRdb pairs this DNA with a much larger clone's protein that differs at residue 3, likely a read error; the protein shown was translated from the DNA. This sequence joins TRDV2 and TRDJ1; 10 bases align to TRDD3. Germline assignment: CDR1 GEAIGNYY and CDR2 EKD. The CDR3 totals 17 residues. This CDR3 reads CARDTLGDKGYTDKLIF. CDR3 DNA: TGTGCCCGTGACACCCTGGGGGATAAGGGGTACACCGATAAACTCATCTTT.

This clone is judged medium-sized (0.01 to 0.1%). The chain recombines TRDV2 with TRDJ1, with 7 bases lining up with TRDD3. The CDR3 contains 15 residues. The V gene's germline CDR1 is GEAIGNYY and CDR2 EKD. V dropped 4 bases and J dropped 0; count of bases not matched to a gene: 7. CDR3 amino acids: CACERLGPYTDKLIF. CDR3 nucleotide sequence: TGTGCCTGTGAGCGACTGGGGCCGTACACCGATAAACTCATCTTT.

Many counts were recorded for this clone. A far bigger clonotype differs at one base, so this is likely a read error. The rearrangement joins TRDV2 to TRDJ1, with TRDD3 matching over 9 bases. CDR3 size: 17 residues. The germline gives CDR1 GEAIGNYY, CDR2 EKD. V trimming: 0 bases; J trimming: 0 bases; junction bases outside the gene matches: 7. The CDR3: CACDTVGGIQYTDKLIF. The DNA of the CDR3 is TGTGCCTGTGACACCGTAGGGGGGATACAGTACACCGATAAACTCATCTTT.

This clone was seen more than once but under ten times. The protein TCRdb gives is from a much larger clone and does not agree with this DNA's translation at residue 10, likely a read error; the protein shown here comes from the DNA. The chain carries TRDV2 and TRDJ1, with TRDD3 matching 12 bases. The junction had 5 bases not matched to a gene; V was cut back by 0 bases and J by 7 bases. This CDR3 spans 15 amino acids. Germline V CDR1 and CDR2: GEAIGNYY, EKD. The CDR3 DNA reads TGTGCCTGTGACACCCTGGGGGATACGCCAGGTAAACTCATCTTT. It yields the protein CACDTLGDTPGKLIF.

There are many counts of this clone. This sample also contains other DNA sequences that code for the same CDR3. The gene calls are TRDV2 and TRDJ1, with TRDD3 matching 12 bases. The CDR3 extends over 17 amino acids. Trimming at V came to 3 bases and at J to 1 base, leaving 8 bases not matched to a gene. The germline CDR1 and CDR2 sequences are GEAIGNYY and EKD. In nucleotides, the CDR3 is TGTGCCTGTGACCCGCTACTGGGGGATACCGGCACCGATAAACTCATCTTT. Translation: CACDPLLGDTGTDKLIF.

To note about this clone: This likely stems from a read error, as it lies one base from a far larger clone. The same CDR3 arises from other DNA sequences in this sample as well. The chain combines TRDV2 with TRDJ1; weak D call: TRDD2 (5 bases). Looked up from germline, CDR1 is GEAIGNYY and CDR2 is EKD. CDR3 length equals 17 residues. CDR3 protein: CACDTVQSASNTDKLIF. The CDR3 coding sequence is TGTGCCTGTGACACCGTACAGTCCGCTTCCAACACCGATAAGCTCATCTTT.